This is a list of T cell receptor beta chains from one sample in a study of human T cells and chemical hapten exposure. In TCRdb, the RACE reads were re-called with MiXCR into one record per CDR3 protein. This table holds 62,000 or so distinct CDR3 sequences, 11% found once. Sequenced here: whole blood, sampled in connection with sensitization to the hapten diphenylcyclopropenone (DPC). The receptors derive from a woman aged 50 to 60 with alopecia areata. Some clones in this sample may be carry-over from other donors' samples. Each CDR3 is given with its conserved first and last residue. Fields, in order: D gene, clone size, V gene, J gene, CDR3 DNA, CDR3 protein. A D gene is named only where the DNA matches it firmly. Size values are once, few and many counts, or a class for expanded clones, and some rows have none.

D gene: .; clone size: few; V gene: TRBV7-2; J gene: TRBJ1-3; CDR3 DNA: TGTGCCAGCAGCTTAGGAGCCGGAACTGGAAACACCATATATTTT; CDR3 protein: CASSLGAGTGNTIYF
D gene: TRBD2; clone size: few; V gene: TRBV5-5; J gene: TRBJ2-7; CDR3 DNA: TGTGCCAGCAGCTTGGGAGCGAGGACTAGCGGGAGTAGCGAGCAGTACTTC; CDR3 protein: CASSLGARTSGSSEQYF
D gene: .; clone size: many; V gene: TRBV6-2/TRBV6-3; J gene: TRBJ2-1; CDR3 DNA: TGTGCCAGCAGTTACTCGAGTCCCTACAATGAGCAGTTCTTC; CDR3 protein: CASSYSSPYNEQFF
D gene: .; clone size: many; V gene: TRBV6-5; J gene: TRBJ2-6; CDR3 DNA: TGTGCCAGCAGTTACTCATGGAGCTCTGGGGCCAACGTCCTGACTTTC; CDR3 protein: CASSYSWSSGANVLTF
D gene: .; clone size: .; V gene: TRBV28; J gene: TRBJ1-1; CDR3 DNA: TGTGCCAGCAGATCGCCGGGACTAAACCCTAGATTGAACACTGAAGCTTTCTTT; CDR3 protein: CASRSPGLNPRLNTEAFF
D gene: TRBD1; clone size: .; V gene: TRBV16; J gene: TRBJ1-5; CDR3 DNA: TGTGCCAGCAGCCCCGGACAGGCGCATCAGCCCCAGCATTTT; CDR3 protein: CASSPGQAHQPQHF
D gene: TRBD1; clone size: few; V gene: TRBV6-2/TRBV6-3; J gene: TRBJ2-2; CDR3 DNA: TGTGCCAGCAGTGTAGGGGGCCTGAACACCGGGGAGCTGTTTTTT; CDR3 protein: CASSVGGLNTGELFF
D gene: .; clone size: .; V gene: TRBV18; J gene: TRBJ1-5; CDR3 DNA: TGTGCCAGCTCACCAACTCGGAATCAGCCCCAGCATTTT; CDR3 protein: CASSPTRNQPQHF
D gene: .; clone size: few; V gene: TRBV20-1; J gene: TRBJ2-1; CDR3 DNA: TGCAGTGCAACCGGGACGCCTATGTACAATGAGCAGTTCTTC; CDR3 protein: CSATGTPMYNEQFF
D gene: .; clone size: .; V gene: TRBV7-2; J gene: TRBJ2-7; CDR3 DNA: TGTGCCACCATCCTACAGAACTCCTACGAGCAGTACTTC; CDR3 protein: CATILQNSYEQYF
D gene: TRBD2; clone size: many; V gene: TRBV27; J gene: TRBJ2-7; CDR3 DNA: TGTGCCAGCAGTTATAGCGGGGCTACCTACGAGCAGTACTTC; CDR3 protein: CASSYSGATYEQYF
D gene: .; clone size: many; V gene: TRBV18; J gene: TRBJ2-3; CDR3 DNA: TGTGCCAGCTCACCGGGCCCTTCGGGCACAGATACGCAGTATTTT; CDR3 protein: CASSPGPSGTDTQYF
D gene: .; clone size: many; V gene: TRBV25-1; J gene: TRBJ1-1; CDR3 DNA: TGTGCCAGCAGTGAGCCTGGGCTGAACACTGAAGCTTTCTTT; CDR3 protein: CASSEPGLNTEAFF
D gene: .; clone size: many; V gene: TRBV9; J gene: TRBJ1-4; CDR3 DNA: TGTGCCAGCAGCCCCCGGTGGGGGGCAGGCGAAAAACTGTTTTTT; CDR3 protein: CASSPRWGAGEKLFF
D gene: .; clone size: many; V gene: TRBV13; J gene: TRBJ2-4; CDR3 DNA: TGTGCCAGCAGCTTGTCCAGGGTCCTCCCACTAGCCAAAAACATTCAGTACTTC; CDR3 protein: CASSLSRVLPLAKNIQYF
D gene: .; clone size: few; V gene: TRBV18; J gene: TRBJ1-6; CDR3 DNA: TGTGCCAGCTCCCCTTTCCGGGGCGGGATGGATAATTCACCCCTCCACTTT; CDR3 protein: CASSPFRGGMDNSPLHF
D gene: .; clone size: .; V gene: TRBV14; J gene: TRBJ2-6; CDR3 DNA: TGTGCCAGCTCACCAAGAAGGGATTCTGGGGCCAACGTCCTGACTTTC; CDR3 protein: CASSPRRDSGANVLTF
D gene: .; clone size: many; V gene: TRBV5-1; J gene: TRBJ1-2; CDR3 DNA: TGCGCCAGCAGTACAACCAAGTCCCCGCCCTATGGCTACACCTTC; CDR3 protein: CASSTTKSPPYGYTF
D gene: TRBD1; clone size: .; V gene: TRBV6-1; J gene: TRBJ1-2; CDR3 DNA: TGTGCCAGCAGCAGAGTGGACAGGGGCCATGGCTACACCTTC; CDR3 protein: CASSRVDRGHGYTF
D gene: TRBD2; clone size: few; V gene: TRBV20-1; J gene: TRBJ2-1; CDR3 DNA: TGCAGTGCTCGCGGACTAGCGGGGGCCCATGAGCAGTTCTTC; CDR3 protein: CSARGLAGAHEQFF
D gene: .; clone size: many; V gene: TRBV7-8; J gene: TRBJ2-2; CDR3 DNA: TGTGCCAGCAGCCCCCGGGTGGGGCCGAACACCGGGGAGCTGTTTTTT; CDR3 protein: CASSPRVGPNTGELFF
D gene: .; clone size: .; V gene: TRBV7-2; J gene: TRBJ2-5; CDR3 DNA: TGTGCCAGCAGCCTCACCTTGACATTCCAAGAGACCCAGTACTTC; CDR3 protein: CASSLTLTFQETQYF
D gene: .; clone size: .; V gene: TRBV27; J gene: TRBJ2-1; CDR3 DNA: TGTGCCAGCAGTTCCCCGGGACGGACCCTTAATGAGCAGTTCTTC; CDR3 protein: CASSSPGRTLNEQFF
D gene: TRBD1; clone size: few; V gene: TRBV2; J gene: TRBJ2-1; CDR3 DNA: TGTGCCAGCGGGGGGGACAGGGTCAATGAGCAGTTCTTC; CDR3 protein: CASGGDRVNEQFF
D gene: .; clone size: few; V gene: TRBV12-3/TRBV12-4; J gene: TRBJ2-2; CDR3 DNA: TGTGCCAGCAGTTTAGGGGGCCCCACCGGGGAGCTGTTTTTT; CDR3 protein: CASSLGGPTGELFF
D gene: .; clone size: many; V gene: TRBV11-3; J gene: TRBJ2-5; CDR3 DNA: TGTGCCAGCAGCTTCACACAGAAAGAGACCCAGTACTTC; CDR3 protein: CASSFTQKETQYF
D gene: TRBD1; clone size: many; V gene: TRBV7-6; J gene: TRBJ2-1; CDR3 DNA: TGTGCCAGCAGCGCACGGGACAGGGGGAACAATGAGCAGTTCTTC; CDR3 protein: CASSARDRGNNEQFF
D gene: TRBD1; clone size: many; V gene: TRBV7-3; J gene: TRBJ1-2; CDR3 DNA: TGTGCCAGCAGCTTAAACCCACAGGGGGGTGACTATGGCTACACCTTC; CDR3 protein: CASSLNPQGGDYGYTF
D gene: .; clone size: many; V gene: TRBV29-1; J gene: TRBJ2-2; CDR3 DNA: TGCAGCGTAACCGGGACGCAAGACCCCGGGGAGCTGTTTTTT; CDR3 protein: CSVTGTQDPGELFF
D gene: TRBD2; clone size: many; V gene: TRBV3-1; J gene: TRBJ2-7; CDR3 DNA: TGTGCCAGCAGCGGTGCTTTGAGAACTAGCGCTTCGAGCTCCTACGAGCAGTACTTC; CDR3 protein: CASSGALRTSASSSYEQYF
D gene: .; clone size: .; V gene: TRBV3-1; J gene: TRBJ1-1; CDR3 DNA: TGTGCCAGCAGCCAAGCGGCGACGGGTTGGGGGCTGAACACTGAAGCTTTCTTT; CDR3 protein: CASSQAATGWGLNTEAFF
D gene: .; clone size: many; V gene: TRBV20-1; J gene: TRBJ1-6; CDR3 DNA: TGCAGTGCTAGAGACCGTGACAGGCAAATACGTAATTCACCCCTCCACTTT; CDR3 protein: CSARDRDRQIRNSPLHF
D gene: .; clone size: .; V gene: TRBV6-6; J gene: TRBJ1-4; CDR3 DNA: TGTGCCAGCAGTTACTCGAGTAGGGGGGTGGCGGAAAAACTGTTTTTT; CDR3 protein: CASSYSSRGVAEKLFF
D gene: .; clone size: .; V gene: TRBV19; J gene: TRBJ1-5; CDR3 DNA: TGTGCCAGTACCTCAGGGGATGGAAATCAGCCCCAGCATTTT; CDR3 protein: CASTSGDGNQPQHF
D gene: TRBD1; clone size: many; V gene: TRBV18; J gene: TRBJ2-1; CDR3 DNA: TGTGCCAGCTCCCATCAGGGGGCGCTTTACAATGAGCAGTTCTTC; CDR3 protein: CASSHQGALYNEQFF
D gene: .; clone size: few; V gene: TRBV28; J gene: TRBJ1-1; CDR3 DNA: TGTGCCAGCAGTTTACGCCAGGGTATCCTGAACACTGAAGCTTTCTTT; CDR3 protein: CASSLRQGILNTEAFF
D gene: TRBD2; clone size: many; V gene: TRBV6-5; J gene: TRBJ2-1; CDR3 DNA: TGTGCCAGCAGTTACTCGGCGCTAGCGGGGGAGGCGTACAATGAGCAGTTCTTC; CDR3 protein: CASSYSALAGEAYNEQFF
D gene: TRBD1; clone size: .; V gene: TRBV28; J gene: TRBJ2-5; CDR3 DNA: TGTGCCAGCAGTACAACCGCCAGGGGGCATCAAGAGACCCAGTACTTC; CDR3 protein: CASSTTARGHQETQYF
D gene: .; clone size: few; V gene: TRBV5-1; J gene: TRBJ2-3; CDR3 DNA: TGCGCCAGCAGCTCGAGTAGCACAGATACGCAGTATTTT; CDR3 protein: CASSSSSTDTQYF
D gene: TRBD1; clone size: .; V gene: TRBV7-2; J gene: TRBJ1-1; CDR3 DNA: TGTGCCAGCAGCTGGGACAGTCCTGAAGCTTTCTTT; CDR3 protein: CASSWDSPEAFF
D gene: .; clone size: many; V gene: TRBV21-1; J gene: TRBJ1-1; CDR3 DNA: TGTGCCAGCAGCCTCCCGGACAGGGGGAGAACTGAAGCTTTCTTT; CDR3 protein: CASSLPDRGRTEAFF
D gene: .; clone size: medium-sized; V gene: TRBV6-6; J gene: TRBJ2-6; CDR3 DNA: TGTGCCAGCAGTGGCTACTCGAGCTCTGGGGCCAACGTCCTGACTTTC; CDR3 protein: CASSGYSSSGANVLTF
D gene: .; clone size: .; V gene: TRBV28; J gene: TRBJ2-2; CDR3 DNA: TGTGCCAGCAGTACCCCAGGGGCCGCGAACACCGGGGAGCTGTTTTTT; CDR3 protein: CASSTPGAANTGELFF
D gene: TRBD1; clone size: many; V gene: TRBV12-3/TRBV12-4; J gene: TRBJ1-3; CDR3 DNA: TGTGCCAGCAGTTATGACAGGGTTGGAAACACCATATATTTT; CDR3 protein: CASSYDRVGNTIYF
D gene: .; clone size: many; V gene: TRBV7-9; J gene: TRBJ2-1; CDR3 DNA: TGTGCCAGCAGCCCTCCTGGCCCCCTGAGCTCCTACAATGAGCAGTTCTTC; CDR3 protein: CASSPPGPLSSYNEQFF
D gene: .; clone size: many; V gene: TRBV7-2; J gene: TRBJ2-3; CDR3 DNA: TGTGCCAGCAGCCTACAGGGAGCTACAGATACGCAGTATTTT; CDR3 protein: CASSLQGATDTQYF
D gene: .; clone size: few; V gene: TRBV9; J gene: TRBJ2-3; CDR3 DNA: TGTGCCAGCAGCGTAGAATCCTACACAGATACGCAGTATTTT; CDR3 protein: CASSVESYTDTQYF
D gene: TRBD1; clone size: many; V gene: TRBV7-9; J gene: TRBJ2-1; CDR3 DNA: TGTGCCAGCAGCTCCTTGAAGCCCCTCCGACAGGGGGATCGCCAGTTCTTC; CDR3 protein: CASSSLKPLRQGDRQFF
D gene: TRBD2; clone size: many; V gene: TRBV11-2; J gene: TRBJ2-1; CDR3 DNA: TGTGCCAGCAGCCACCCAGCGGGATTGGGTAATGAGCAGTTCTTC; CDR3 protein: CASSHPAGLGNEQFF
D gene: TRBD2; clone size: many; V gene: TRBV19; J gene: TRBJ2-2; CDR3 DNA: TGTGCCAGTAGTACCCTAGCGGGAAGAACCGGGGAGCTGTTTTTT; CDR3 protein: CASSTLAGRTGELFF